These 6 T cell receptor beta chains came from one sample sequenced in a study of blood T cell repertoires in COVID-19. Some clones are missing from TCRdb's copy, which holds only in-frame ones; the method was immunoSEQ multiplex PCR. Of 650,000 to 800,000 clones detected, about nine tenths appear once; the ten largest clones hold under 0.3%. The specimen sequenced was peripheral blood. The origin of the receptors is a young woman with acute or convalescent COVID-19.

The V gene is TRBV28, the J gene TRBJ2-2; tentatively, D is TRBD2 (5 bases). Germline CDR1 reads MDHEN; CDR2 reads SYDVKM. V shed 6 bases and J shed 2 bases, with 13 bases lying between them. The CDR3 consists of 15 residues. CDR3 loop: CASRTPGKNTGELFF. The CDR3 nucleotides are TGTGCCAGCAGAACCCCCGGGAAAAACACCGGGGAGCTGTTTTTT.

The rearrangement uses TRBV9 and TRBJ1-2; D is ambiguous. This CDR3 is built from 13 residues. With 5 bases removed from V and 0 bases from J, the gap between germline ends came to 8 bases. Germline-derived CDR1 and CDR2 are SGDLS and YYNGEE. This CDR3 is CASRGDTNYGYTF. The CDR3, as DNA: TGTGCCAGCAGGGGCGATACTAACTATGGCTACACCTTC.

This clone has just a few counts. This chain links TRBV5-1 with TRBJ1-1, with D unclear. The V end was cut by 4 bases, the J end by 1 base, with 11 bases between. Germline V gene lookup returns CDR1 SGHRS and CDR2 YFSETQ. This CDR3 spans 14 amino acids. This CDR3 is CASSPQQTNTEAFF. For the CDR3, the DNA is TGCGCCAGCAGCCCACAACAGACGAACACTGAAGCTTTCTTT. The complete variable domain, with remaining parts taken from reference TRBV5-1 and TRBJ1-1, reads KAGVTQTPRYLIKTRGQQVTLSCSPISGHRSVSWYQQTPGQGLQFLFEYFSETQRNKGNFPGRFSGRQFSNSRSEMNVSTLELGDSALYLCASSPQQTNTEAFFGQGTRLTVV.

The chain couples TRBV7-2 to TRBJ1-1, with 11 bases fitting TRBD1. V shed 0 bases and J 0 bases; nucleotides not matched to a gene: 12. Germline CDR1 SGHTA, CDR2 FQGNSA. This CDR3 contains 20 residues. The CDR3 sequence is CASSLAAAGQGVLMNTEAFF. CDR3 DNA: TGTGCCAGCAGCTTAGCCGCGGCGGGACAGGGGGTACTTATGAACACTGAAGCTTTCTTT. The full variable domain, in which reference TRBV7-2 and TRBJ1-1 provide the parts outside the CDR3, is GAGVSQSPSNKVTEKGKDVELRCDPISGHTALYWYRQSLGQGLEFLIYFQGNSAPDKSGLPSDRFSAERTGGSVSTLTIQRTQQEDSAVYLCASSLAAAGQGVLMNTEAFFGQGTRLTVV.

The CDR3 DNA follows: TGTGCCAGCAGCTCCCCCCGACCCCCTGCGGCGGTAATGGACTACGAGCAGTACTTC. As protein: CASSSPRPPAAVMDYEQYF. The V and J genes are TRBV11-2 and TRBJ2-7; D gene unclear. CDR1 is SGHAT, CDR2 FQNNGV, per germline. V was shortened by 4 bases and J by 3 bases, with 28 bases between the two germline ends. CDR3 size: 19 residues. Drawing the rest from reference TRBV11-2 and TRBJ2-7, the complete variable domain is EAGVAQSPRYKIIEKRQSVAFWCNPISGHATLYWYQQILGQGPKLLIQFQNNGVVDDSQLPKDRFSAERLKGVDSTLKIQPAKLEDSAVYLCASSSPRPPAAVMDYEQYFGPGTRLTVT.

The genes are TRBV18 and TRBJ2-7; no clear D. Between the trimmed V and J ends, which lost 3 bases and 2 bases, there was a span of 14 bases. This CDR3 spans 15 amino acids. CDR1 and CDR2 from the germline V gene are KGHSH and LQKENI. CDR3 bases: TGTGCCAGCTCACCTAATCGAGATTCCACCTACGAGCAGTACTTC. It codes for CASSPNRDSTYEQYF.